This T cell receptor (beta chain) was recovered during a study of T-cell reconstitution after alpha-beta-depleted transplantation in children. V was trimmed by 2 bases and J by 0 bases, leaving 11 bases between them. Looked up from germline, CDR1 is MNHEY and CDR2 is SVGAGI. The CDR3 sequence is 17 residues long. This clonotype has just a few counts. Its antigen is currently unknown. Findings and limits, study-wide: Expanded clones from the graft, numbering several hundred, reportedly supplied alpha-beta T cells about two months after transplant. The high TCRbeta diversity at day 60 in some patients came from surviving recipient T cells and thymic progenitors.

Unique molecular identifiers were incorporated during preparation of the TCRbeta library. TCRdb passed the PCR reads through MiXCR, listing each CDR3 protein once. The data show 200,000 to 250,000 distinct CDR3 sequences, with about 8.2% seen just once and roughly a third held by the top ten. This chain uses TRBV6-5 with TRBJ1-6, with a weak D call TRBD1 (6 bases). Material: PBMCs, mostly from graft donor cells, obtained 360 days after TCRalphabeta/CD19-depleted stem cell transplant. The source is a male patient aged 2 to 10 who had a stem cell transplant for acute myeloid leukemia, so the T cells may come from the graft donor. CDR3 loop: CASSYEDRPSYNSPLHF. DNA of the CDR3: TGTGCCAGCAGTTACGAAGACAGGCCCTCCTATAATTCACCCCTCCACTTT.